This record looks at one T cell receptor (beta chain) sequence and its context. The antigen is unknown. This sample stems from a study of cytomegalovirus exposure and HLA in healthy donors. Study in general: Around 85 million unique TCR sequences came from HLA-typed donors in an early release. Study findings and constraints: Productive status was seen about 87% or about 30% of the time for most TCR beta V segments in an earlier analysis. Common viral pathogens seemed to be connected with several of the most significant clusters, according to a later analysis. Researchers reportedly found TCR beta sequences accurately predicted most subjects' HLA-A and HLA-B alleles.

Vbeta (60) and Jbeta (13) primers were used in the PCR. Using immunoSEQ multiplex PCR, the repertoire was profiled, and TCRdb retains in-frame clones only, with some absent. The sample shows fewer than 150,000 clones, roughly 80% of them seen only once. The CDR3 has 15 residues. Trimming took 4 bases from V and 6 from J, leaving 16 bases between them. Germline loops: CDR1 SGHRS, CDR2 YFSETQ. This clonotype originated in a woman in her forties in good health and CMV-seropositive. The source material was PBMCs. This rearrangement joins TRBV5-1 to TRBJ1-4; D unclear. The CDR3 coding sequence is TGCGCCAGCAGCCCTCGGATCGGCGGGGATGAAAAACTGTTTTTT. Residues: CASSPRIGGDEKLFF.